This record covers a single T cell receptor beta chain. Its target is unknown. One entry per CDR3 protein, called by TCRdb with MiXCR from the RT-PCR reads. The sample carries about 620,000 distinct CDR3 sequences, about an eighth recorded once. The CDR3 has 12 amino acids. V shed 4 bases and J shed 3 bases, with 6 bases lying between them. Per the germline V gene, CDR1 is LGHDT and CDR2 is YNNKEL (reference sequence). The entry originates in a study of response to subunit inactivated influenza vaccine. Study results and caveats: Every seasonal influenza vaccination brings in few new T cells, the authors suggested.

The specimen comprised PBMCs from blood, sampled on the day of vaccination. The chain combines TRBV3-1 with TRBJ2-5, with no clear D. The clonotype was recovered from a man aged 45-65 years who received an inactivated influenza vaccine. The DNA of the CDR3 is TGTGCCAGCAGCCGGATCGAAGAGACCCAGTACTTC. This gives the protein CASSRIEETQYF.